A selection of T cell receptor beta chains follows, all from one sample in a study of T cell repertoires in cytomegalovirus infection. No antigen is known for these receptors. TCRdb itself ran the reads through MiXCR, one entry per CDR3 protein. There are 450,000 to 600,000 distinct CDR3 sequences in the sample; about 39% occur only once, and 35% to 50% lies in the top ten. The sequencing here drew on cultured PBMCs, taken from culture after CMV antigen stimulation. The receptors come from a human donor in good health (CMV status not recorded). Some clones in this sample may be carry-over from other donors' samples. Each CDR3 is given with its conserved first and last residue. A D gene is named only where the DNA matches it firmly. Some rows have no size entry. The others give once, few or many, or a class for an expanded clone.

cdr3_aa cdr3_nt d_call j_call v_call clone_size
CASSINSGRQYEQYF TGTGCCAGCAGCATAAATAGCGGGAGGCAGTACGAGCAGTACTTC TRBD2 TRBJ2-7 TRBV7-4 -
CASSTRDRGRNYGYTF TGTGCCAGCAGCACCCGGGACAGGGGTCGGAACTATGGCTACACCTTC TRBD1 TRBJ1-2 TRBV5-5 few
CASSEYRARVNSPLHF TGTGCCAGCAGTGAATACAGGGCTAGGGTAAATTCACCCCTCCACTTT - TRBJ1-6 TRBV12-3/TRBV12-4 few
CASSPGGGRANVLTF TGTGCCAGCAGTCCTGGTGGGGGTAGGGCCAACGTCCTGACTTTC - TRBJ2-6 TRBV12-3/TRBV12-4 few
CASSFLSGRADSYEQYF TGTGCCAGCAGCTTTCTTAGCGGGAGGGCCGATTCCTACGAGCAGTACTTC TRBD2 TRBJ2-7 TRBV7-6 -
CAISPGGDQPQHF TGTGCCATCAGCCCAGGGGGTGATCAGCCCCAGCATTTT TRBD1 TRBJ1-5 TRBV10-3 -
CASSERASGIGEQFF TGTGCCAGCAGTGAGCGCGCTAGCGGGATAGGTGAGCAGTTCTTC TRBD2 TRBJ2-1 TRBV2 -
CASSLSGTAGYNEQFF TGTGCCAGCAGCTTATCCGGGACAGCGGGGTACAATGAGCAGTTCTTC - TRBJ2-1 TRBV5-4 few
CASSLRQGYGELFF TGTGCCAGCAGCTTACGGCAGGGGTACGGGGAGCTGTTTTTT - TRBJ2-2 TRBV7-2 -
CATSDTRKTGSSGNTIYF TGTGCCACCAGTGATACGAGAAAAACAGGGAGCTCTGGAAACACCATATATTTT - TRBJ1-3 TRBV24-1 -
CASSFAGEQFF TGTGCCAGCAGTTTTGCTGGTGAGCAGTTCTTC - TRBJ2-1 TRBV12-3/TRBV12-4 few
CASSQSDRDSAEAFF TGTGCCAGCAGCCAGTCAGACAGGGATTCGGCTGAAGCTTTCTTT TRBD1 TRBJ1-1 TRBV4-2 few
CASSGQFSNQPQHF TGTGCCAGTAGCGGACAGTTTAGCAATCAGCCCCAGCATTTT - TRBJ1-5 TRBV19 few
CASSLGQDYEQYF TGTGCCAGCAGCTTAGGGCAGGACTACGAGCAGTACTTC - TRBJ2-7 TRBV7-2 few
CASSLHTGGGEPQHF TGTGCCAGCAGCTTACATACAGGGGGCGGTGAGCCCCAGCATTTT TRBD1 TRBJ1-5 TRBV7-8 -
CARGGELFF TGTGCAAGGGGCGGGGAGCTGTTTTTT - TRBJ2-2 TRBV27 -
CASSFGTFPSSYEQYF TGTGCCAGCAGTTTTGGGACTTTCCCGAGCTCCTACGAGCAGTACTTC - TRBJ2-7 TRBV12-3/TRBV12-4 -
CASSPSGVVEQFF TGTGCCAGCAGCCCAAGCGGGGTAGTTGAGCAGTTCTTC TRBD2 TRBJ2-1 TRBV7-9 few
CASSLAARAGRSDTQYF TGTGCCAGCAGCTTAGCCGCCCGAGCGGGGAGGTCAGATACGCAGTATTTT TRBD2 TRBJ2-3 TRBV7-2 many
CASSFVQGDGYTF TGTGCCAGCAGCTTTGTTCAGGGTGATGGCTACACCTTC - TRBJ1-2 TRBV7-9 -
CVTKKGGSGANVLTF TGTGTTACGAAAAAGGGGGGGTCTGGGGCCAACGTCCTGACTTTC - TRBJ2-6 TRBV6-5 -
CASSFPGAEDTQYF TGTGCCAGCAGCTTCCCAGGGGCTGAAGATACGCAGTATTTT - TRBJ2-3 TRBV11-2 few
CASSEGVGGNEQFF TGTGCCAGCAGTGAAGGCGTAGGTGGGAATGAGCAGTTCTTC - TRBJ2-1 TRBV6-1 -
CASSPALGGATEAFF TGTGCCAGCAGCCCCGCTTTGGGCGGGGCCACTGAAGCTTTCTTT - TRBJ1-1 TRBV7-2 -